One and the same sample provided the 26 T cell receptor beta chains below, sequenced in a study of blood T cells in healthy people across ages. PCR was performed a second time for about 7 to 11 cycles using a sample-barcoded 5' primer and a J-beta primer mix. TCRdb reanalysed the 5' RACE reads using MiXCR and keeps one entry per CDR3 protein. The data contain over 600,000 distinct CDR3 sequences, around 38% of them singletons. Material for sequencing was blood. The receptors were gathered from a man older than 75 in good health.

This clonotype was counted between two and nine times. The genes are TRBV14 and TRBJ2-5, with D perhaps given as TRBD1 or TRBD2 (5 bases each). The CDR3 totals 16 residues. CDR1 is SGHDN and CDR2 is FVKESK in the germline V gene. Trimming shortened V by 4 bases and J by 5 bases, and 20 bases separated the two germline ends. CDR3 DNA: TGTGCCAGCAGCCCCCGACCCGGACAACGGAGGGAGACCCAGTACTTC. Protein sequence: CASSPRPGQRRETQYF.

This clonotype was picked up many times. The CDR3 here is CASILIGTGEGGAFF. CDR3 sequence (DNA): TGTGCCAGCATCCTGATAGGGACAGGGGAGGGTGGAGCTTTCTTT. The chain combines TRBV7-9 with TRBJ1-1; 10 bases align to TRBD1. V shed 7 bases and J 10 bases; nucleotides not matched to a gene: 15. This CDR3 is built from 15 residues. Germline CDR1 SEHNR, CDR2 FQNEAQ (reference sequence).

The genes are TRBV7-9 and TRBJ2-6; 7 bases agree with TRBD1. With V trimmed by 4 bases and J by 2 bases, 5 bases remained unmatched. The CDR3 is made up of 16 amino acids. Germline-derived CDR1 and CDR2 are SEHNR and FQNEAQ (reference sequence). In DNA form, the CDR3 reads TGTGCCAGCAGCTCCGGGACAGTAGCTGGGGCCAACGTCCTGACTTTC. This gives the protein CASSSGTVAGANVLTF. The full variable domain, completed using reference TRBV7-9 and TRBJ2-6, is DTGVSQNPRHKITKRGQNVTFRCDPISEHNRLYWYRQTLGQGPEFLTYFQNEAQLEKSRLLSDRFSAERPKGSFSTLEIQRTEQGDSAMYLCASSSGTVAGANVLTFGAGSRLTVL.

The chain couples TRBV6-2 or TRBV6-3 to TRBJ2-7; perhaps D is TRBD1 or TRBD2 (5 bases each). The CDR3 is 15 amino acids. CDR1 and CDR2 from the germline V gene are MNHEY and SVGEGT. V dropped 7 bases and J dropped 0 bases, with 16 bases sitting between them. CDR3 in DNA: TGTGCCAGCAATCGGGACGGAAGGACCTCCTACGAGCAGTACTTC. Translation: CASNRDGRTSYEQYF.

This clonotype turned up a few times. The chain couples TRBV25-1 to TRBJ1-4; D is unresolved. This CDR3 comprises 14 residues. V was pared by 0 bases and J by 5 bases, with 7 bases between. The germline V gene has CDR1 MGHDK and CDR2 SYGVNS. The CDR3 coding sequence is TGTGCCAGCAGTGAATATGGCAGAAATGAAAAACTGTTTTTT. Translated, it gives CASSEYGRNEKLFF. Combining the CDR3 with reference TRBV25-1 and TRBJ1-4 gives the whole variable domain EADIYQTPRYLVIGTGKKITLECSQTMGHDKMYWYQQDPGMELHLIHYSYGVNSTEKGDLSSESTVSRIRTEHFPLTLESARPSHTSQYLCASSEYGRNEKLFFGSGTQLSVL.

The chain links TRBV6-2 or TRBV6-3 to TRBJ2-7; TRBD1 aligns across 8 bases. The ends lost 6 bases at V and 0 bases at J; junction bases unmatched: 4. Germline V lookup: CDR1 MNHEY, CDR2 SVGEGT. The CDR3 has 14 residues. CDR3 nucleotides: TGTGCCAGCAGGTTGACAGGGGCCTCCTACGAGCAGTACTTC. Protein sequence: CASRLTGASYEQYF.

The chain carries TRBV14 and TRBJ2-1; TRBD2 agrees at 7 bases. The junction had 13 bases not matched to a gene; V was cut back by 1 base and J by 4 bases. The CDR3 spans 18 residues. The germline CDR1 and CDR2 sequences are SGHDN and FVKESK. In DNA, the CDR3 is TGTGCCAGCAGCCAAGGCATGCCCTGGGGGGGTAGGTACAATGAGCAGTTCTTC. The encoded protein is CASSQGMPWGGRYNEQFF.

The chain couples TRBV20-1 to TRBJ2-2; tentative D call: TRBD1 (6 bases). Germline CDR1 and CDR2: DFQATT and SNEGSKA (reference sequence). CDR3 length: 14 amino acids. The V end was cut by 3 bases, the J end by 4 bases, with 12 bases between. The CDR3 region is CSARGQGSTGELFF. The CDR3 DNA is TGCAGTGCTAGGGGTCAGGGGTCCACCGGGGAGCTGTTTTTT.

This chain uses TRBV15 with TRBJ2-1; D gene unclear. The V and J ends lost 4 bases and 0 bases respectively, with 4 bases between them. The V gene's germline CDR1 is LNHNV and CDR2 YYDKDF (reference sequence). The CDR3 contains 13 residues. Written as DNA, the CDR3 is TGTGCCACCAGCACTAGCTCCTACAATGAGCAGTTCTTC. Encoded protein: CATSTSSYNEQFF.

The CDR3: CASSLASLSGGYNEQYF. CDR3 sequence (DNA): TGTGCCAGCAGTTTAGCTTCCCTGAGCGGGGGCTACAATGAGCAGTACTTC. The chain carries TRBV12-3 or TRBV12-4 and TRBJ2-1; 8 nucleotides match TRBD2. The J call may be in error: the DNA end matches TRBJ2-7 better. The CDR3 consists of 17 residues.

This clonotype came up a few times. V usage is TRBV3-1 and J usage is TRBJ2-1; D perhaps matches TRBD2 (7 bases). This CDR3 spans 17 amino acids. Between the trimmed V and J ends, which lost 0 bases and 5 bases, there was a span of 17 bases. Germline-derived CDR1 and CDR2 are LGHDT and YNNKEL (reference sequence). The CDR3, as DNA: TGTGCCAGCAGCCAAGACCCGTACGCGGGGGCCAACAATGAGCAGTTCTTC. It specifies CASSQDPYAGANNEQFF.

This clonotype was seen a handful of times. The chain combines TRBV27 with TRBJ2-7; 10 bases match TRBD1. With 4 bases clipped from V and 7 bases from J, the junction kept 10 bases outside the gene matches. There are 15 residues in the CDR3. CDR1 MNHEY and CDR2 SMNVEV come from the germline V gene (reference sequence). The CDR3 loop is CASSSLGTGAGEQYF. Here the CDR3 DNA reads TGTGCCAGCAGTTCCCTCGGGACAGGGGCTGGGGAGCAGTACTTC.

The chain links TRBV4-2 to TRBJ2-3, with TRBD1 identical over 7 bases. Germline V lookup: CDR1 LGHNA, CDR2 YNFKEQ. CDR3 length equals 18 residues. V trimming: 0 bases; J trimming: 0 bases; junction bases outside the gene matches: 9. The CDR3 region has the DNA TGTGCCAGCAGCCAAGACCTTCGACAGGGTACTAGCACAGATACGCAGTATTTT. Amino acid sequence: CASSQDLRQGTSTDTQYF.

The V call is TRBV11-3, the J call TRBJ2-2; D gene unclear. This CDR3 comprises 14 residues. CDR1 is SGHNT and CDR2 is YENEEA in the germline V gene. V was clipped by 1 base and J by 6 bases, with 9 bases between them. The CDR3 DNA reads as TGTGCCAGCAGCTTAGGAAGCCCGGCCGGGGAGCTGTTTTTT. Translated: CASSLGSPAGELFF. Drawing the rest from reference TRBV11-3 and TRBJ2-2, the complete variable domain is EAGVVQSPRYKIIEKKQPVAFWCNPISGHNTLYWYLQNLGQGPELLIRYENEEAVDDSQLPKDRFSAERLKGVDSTLKIQPAELGDSAVYLCASSLGSPAGELFFGEGSRLTVL.

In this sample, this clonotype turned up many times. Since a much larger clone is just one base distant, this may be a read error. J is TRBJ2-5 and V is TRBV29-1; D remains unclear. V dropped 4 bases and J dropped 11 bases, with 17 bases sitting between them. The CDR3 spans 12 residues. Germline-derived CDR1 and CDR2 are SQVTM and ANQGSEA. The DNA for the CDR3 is TGCAGCGTTGGGTCCCACTCGGGTGAGCAGTACTTC. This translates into CSVGSHSGEQYF.

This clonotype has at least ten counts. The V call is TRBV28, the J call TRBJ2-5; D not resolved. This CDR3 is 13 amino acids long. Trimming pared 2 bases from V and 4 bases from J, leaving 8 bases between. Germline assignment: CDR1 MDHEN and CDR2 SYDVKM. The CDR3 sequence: CASSLNTLETQYF. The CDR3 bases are TGTGCCAGCAGTTTAAACACTTTAGAGACCCAGTACTTC.

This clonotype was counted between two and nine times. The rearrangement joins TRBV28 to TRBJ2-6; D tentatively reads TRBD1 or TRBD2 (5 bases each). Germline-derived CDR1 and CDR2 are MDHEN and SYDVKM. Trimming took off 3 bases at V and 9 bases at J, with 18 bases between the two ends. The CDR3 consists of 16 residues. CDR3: CASSLRGFGRGNVLTF. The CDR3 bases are TGTGCCAGCAGTTTGAGGGGATTCGGGCGAGGCAACGTCCTGACTTTC.

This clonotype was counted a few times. The CDR3 nucleotides read TGTGCCAGCAGCCAAGAGGACAGGGGGTATAAGCAGTACTTC. It yields the protein CASSQEDRGYKQYF. V gene TRBV3-1 combines with J gene TRBJ2-7; 10 bases fit TRBD1. The CDR3 length is 14 residues. CDR1 and CDR2 (germline): LGHDT, YNNKEL (reference sequence). V lost 0 bases, J lost 8 bases, and 4 bases stayed unmatched.

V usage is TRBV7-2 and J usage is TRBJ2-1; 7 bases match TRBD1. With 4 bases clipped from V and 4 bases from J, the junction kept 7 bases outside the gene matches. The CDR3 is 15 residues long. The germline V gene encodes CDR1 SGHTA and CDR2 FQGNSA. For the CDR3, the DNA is TGTGCCAGCAGCTCCTCCGGGACAGTATACAATGAGCAGTTCTTC. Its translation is CASSSSGTVYNEQFF.

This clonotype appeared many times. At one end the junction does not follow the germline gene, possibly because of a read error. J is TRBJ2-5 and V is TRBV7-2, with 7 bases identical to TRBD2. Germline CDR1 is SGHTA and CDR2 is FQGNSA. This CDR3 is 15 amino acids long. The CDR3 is CASSLGRGGQETQYF. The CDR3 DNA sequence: TGTGCCAGCAGTTTAGGTCGCGGGGGACAAGAGACCCAGTACTTC.

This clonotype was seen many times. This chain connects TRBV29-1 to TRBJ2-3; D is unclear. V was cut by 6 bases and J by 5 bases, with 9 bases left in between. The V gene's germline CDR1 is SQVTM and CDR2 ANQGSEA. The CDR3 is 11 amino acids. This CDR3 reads CSVKDGDTQYF. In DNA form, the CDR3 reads TGCAGCGTGAAGGACGGAGATACGCAGTATTTT.

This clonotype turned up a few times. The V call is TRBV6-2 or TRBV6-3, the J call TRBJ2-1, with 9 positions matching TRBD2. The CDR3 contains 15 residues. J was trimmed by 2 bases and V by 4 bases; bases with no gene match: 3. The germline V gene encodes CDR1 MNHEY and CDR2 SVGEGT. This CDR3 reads CASSFAGGTYNEQFF. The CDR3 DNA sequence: TGTGCCAGCAGTTTTGCGGGGGGGACCTACAATGAGCAGTTCTTC.

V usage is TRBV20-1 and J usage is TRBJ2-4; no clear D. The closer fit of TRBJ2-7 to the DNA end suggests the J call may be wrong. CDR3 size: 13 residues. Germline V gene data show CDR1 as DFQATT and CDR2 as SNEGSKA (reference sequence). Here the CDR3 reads CSAPTPGRYEQYF. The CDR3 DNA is TGCAGTGCCCCGACACCCGGACGCTACGAGCAGTACTTC.

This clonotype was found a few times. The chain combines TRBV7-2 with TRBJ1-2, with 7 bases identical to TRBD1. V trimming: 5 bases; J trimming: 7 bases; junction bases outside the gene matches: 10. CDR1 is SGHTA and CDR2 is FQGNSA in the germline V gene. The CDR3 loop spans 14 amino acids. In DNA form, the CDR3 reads TGTGCCAGCAGCACGAACTCGAGGGGGCCTGGCTACACCTTC. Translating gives CASSTNSRGPGYTF. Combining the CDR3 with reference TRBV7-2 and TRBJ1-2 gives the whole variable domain GAGVSQSPSNKVTEKGKDVELRCDPISGHTALYWYRQSLGQGLEFLIYFQGNSAPDKSGLPSDRFSAERTGGSVSTLTIQRTQQEDSAVYLCASSTNSRGPGYTFGSGTRLTVV.

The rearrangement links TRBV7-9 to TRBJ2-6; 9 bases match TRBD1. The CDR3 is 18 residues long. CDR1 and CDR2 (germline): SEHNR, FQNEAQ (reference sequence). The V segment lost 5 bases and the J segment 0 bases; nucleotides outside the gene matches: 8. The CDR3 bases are TGTGCCAGCAGCCAAGGACAGGGGACGCTCTCTGGGGCCAACGTCCTGACTTTC. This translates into CASSQGQGTLSGANVLTF.

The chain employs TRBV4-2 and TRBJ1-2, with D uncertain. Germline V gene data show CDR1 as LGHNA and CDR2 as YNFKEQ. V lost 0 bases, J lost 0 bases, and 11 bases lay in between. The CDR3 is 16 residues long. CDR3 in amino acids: CASSQDYGVPNYGYTF. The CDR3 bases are TGTGCCAGCAGCCAAGATTACGGGGTACCTAACTATGGCTACACCTTC.